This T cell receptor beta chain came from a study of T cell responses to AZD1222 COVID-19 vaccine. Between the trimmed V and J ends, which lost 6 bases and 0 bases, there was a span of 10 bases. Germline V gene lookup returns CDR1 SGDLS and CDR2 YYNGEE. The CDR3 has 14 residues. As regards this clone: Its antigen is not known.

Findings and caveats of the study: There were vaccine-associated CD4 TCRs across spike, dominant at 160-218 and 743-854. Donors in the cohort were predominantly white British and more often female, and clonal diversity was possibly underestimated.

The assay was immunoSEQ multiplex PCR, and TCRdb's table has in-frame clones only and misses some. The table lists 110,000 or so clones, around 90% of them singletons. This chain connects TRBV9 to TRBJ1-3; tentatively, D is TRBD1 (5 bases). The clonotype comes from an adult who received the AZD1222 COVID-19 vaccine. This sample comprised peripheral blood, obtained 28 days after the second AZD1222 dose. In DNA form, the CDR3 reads TGTGCCAGCACCGGGAGGGGCTCTGGAAACACCATATATTTT. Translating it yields CASTGRGSGNTIYF.